These 19 T cell receptor beta chains share one sample of origin, sequenced in a study of blood T cell repertoires in COVID-19 (dated by TCRdb to the early 2020s). Library creation used the immunoSEQ multiplex PCR assay. As stored in TCRdb, this immuneACCESS dataset retains in-frame rearrangements with V and J assigned. A fraction of the clones does not appear; measured against another copy, unresolved V genes explain less than half of the discrepancy, and the remainder lacks a known reason. For this sample there are about 100,000 clones; approximately 91% appear just once. The biggest ten clones account for 4.2% of the sample. Sequencing was done on a sample of peripheral blood. These receptors all stem from a man younger than 35 with acute or convalescent COVID-19.

V gene TRBV7-9 combines with J gene TRBJ2-7; D is possibly TRBD1 (6 bases). The CDR3 loop spans 16 amino acids. The V gene's germline CDR1 is SEHNR and CDR2 FQNEAQ (reference sequence). Trimming pared 3 bases from V and 2 bases from J, leaving 17 bases between. The CDR3 DNA reads TGTGCCAGCAGCTTGTCACAGGGTTTGAGGACCTACGAGCAGTACTTC. The encoded protein is CASSLSQGLRTYEQYF.

This rearrangement joins TRBV5-1 to TRBJ1-1; D gene unclear. The CDR3 loop spans 13 amino acids. Germline CDR1 and CDR2: SGHRS and YFSETQ. The V end was cut by 0 bases, the J end by 5 bases, with 8 bases between. CDR3 nucleotide sequence: TGCGCCAGCAGCTTGGATATTCTGACTGAAGCTTTCTTT. This encodes CASSLDILTEAFF.

This clone occurred a few times. The chain couples TRBV6-5 to TRBJ1-6; 9 bases are a match to TRBD1. This CDR3 is built from 13 residues. The V gene end was trimmed by 6 bases and the J gene end by 10 bases; junction bases not matched to a gene: 4. Germline V lookup: CDR1 MNHEY, CDR2 SVGAGI. The CDR3 sequence: CASRGTGRSPLHF. CDR3 nucleotides: TGTGCCAGCAGAGGGACAGGGAGGTCACCCCTCCACTTT.

The chain couples TRBV5-4 to TRBJ1-1; D possibly corresponds to TRBD1 (5 bases). V was clipped by 0 bases and J by 3 bases, with 15 bases between them. Germline CDR1 reads SGHNT; CDR2 reads YYREEE (reference sequence). This CDR3 has 16 residues. The CDR3 reads CASSLGLRGIDTEAFF. The DNA for the CDR3 is TGTGCCAGCAGCTTGGGTCTAAGGGGTATTGACACTGAAGCTTTCTTT.

The V gene is TRBV5-4, the J gene TRBJ2-2, with 14 nucleotides matching TRBD2. V lost 4 bases and J lost 4; bases outside the gene matches: 6. Germline loops: CDR1 SGHNT, CDR2 YYREEE (reference sequence). This CDR3 contains 17 residues. The CDR3 region is CASSPGTSGSGTGELFF. The DNA of the CDR3 is TGTGCCAGCAGCCCGGGGACTAGCGGGAGTGGCACCGGGGAGCTGTTTTTT.

This chain links TRBV5-1 with TRBJ1-1; 7 bases are shared with TRBD1. CDR1 is SGHRS, CDR2 YFSETQ, per germline. Trimming removed 4 bases from V and 1 base from J; junction bases left unmatched: 25. CDR3 length: 21 amino acids. CDR3 amino acids: CASSPSLPWPGQGVGNTEAFF. CDR3 coding DNA: TGCGCCAGCAGCCCCTCTCTCCCTTGGCCTGGGCAGGGGGTAGGGAACACTGAAGCTTTCTTT. Together with reference TRBV5-1 and TRBJ1-1, the CDR3 gives the full variable domain: KAGVTQTPRYLIKTRGQQVTLSCSPISGHRSVSWYQQTPGQGLQFLFEYFSETQRNKGNFPGRFSGRQFSNSRSEMNVSTLELGDSALYLCASSPSLPWPGQGVGNTEAFFGQGTRLTVV.

This clone was recorded once. The rearrangement links TRBV7-6 to TRBJ1-2; 12 bases match TRBD1. Germline CDR1 reads SGHVS; CDR2 reads FNYEAQ. The CDR3 spans 19 residues. V dropped 1 base and J dropped 3; count of bases not matched to a gene: 12. CDR3 region: CASSLVPGTGGAQHYGYTF. Written as DNA, the CDR3 is TGTGCCAGCAGCTTAGTCCCCGGGACAGGGGGCGCCCAGCACTATGGCTACACCTTC.

This clone appeared a single time. This chain uses TRBV19 with TRBJ1-3; no firm D call. The CDR3 consists of 13 residues. The ends were cut back, 3 bases at V and 9 bases at J, with 12 bases in the middle. The germline gives CDR1 LNHDA, CDR2 SQIVND (reference sequence). CDR3 bases: TGTGCCAGTAGTATCACCTATAGTGGCACCATATATTTT. This gives the protein CASSITYSGTIYF.

V is TRBV10-3 and J is TRBJ1-1; unclear D gene. Deletions cut 5 bases from V and 8 bases from J, with 18 bases between. The CDR3 extends over 14 amino acids. The germline gives CDR1 ENHRY, CDR2 SYGVKD. The CDR3 sequence is CAISRSQTGDEAFF. CDR3 nucleotide sequence: TGTGCCATCAGTCGATCTCAGACCGGAGACGAAGCTTTCTTT.

The gene calls are TRBV27 and TRBJ2-3; D might be TRBD1 (5 bases). V was clipped by 3 bases and J by 0 bases, with 13 bases between them. Germline values: CDR1 MNHEY, CDR2 SMNVEV (reference sequence). This CDR3 region has 16 residues. The CDR3 nucleotides are TGTGCCAGCAGTTTCTCAGGGCCCGAAAGCACAGATACGCAGTATTTT. The encoded protein is CASSFSGPESTDTQYF.

This sequence joins TRBV18 and TRBJ1-1; 7 bases match TRBD1. The CDR3 contains 13 residues. J gave up 7 bases and V 3 bases, and 5 bases lay outside the gene matches. CDR1 is KGHSH and CDR2 is LQKENI in the germline V gene. CDR3 protein: CASSPRQGDEAFF. The CDR3 bases are TGTGCCAGCTCACCCCGACAGGGTGATGAAGCTTTCTTT.

V gene TRBV19 combines with J gene TRBJ1-2, with D unclear. The germline V gene has CDR1 LNHDA and CDR2 SQIVND (reference sequence). Trimming pared 0 bases from V and 7 bases from J, leaving 9 bases between. The CDR3 is 13 residues long. This chain's CDR3 is CASSIDPVVGYTF. The DNA of the CDR3 is TGTGCCAGTAGTATAGACCCTGTAGTTGGCTACACCTTC. The variable domain in full, with the rest retrieved from reference TRBV19 and TRBJ1-2, is DGGITQSPKYLFRKEGQNVTLSCEQNLNHDAMYWYRQDPGQGLRLIYYSQIVNDFQKGDIAEGYSVSREKKESFPLTVTSAQKNPTAFYLCASSIDPVVGYTFGSGTRLTVV.

The chain employs TRBV6-6 and TRBJ1-2; no reliable D call. Per the germline V gene, CDR1 is MNHNY and CDR2 is SVGAGI (reference sequence). This CDR3 contains 15 residues. The V and J ends lost 7 bases and 8 bases respectively, with 23 bases between them. In DNA form, the CDR3 reads TGTGCCAGCATCCAAGGAGACCAATTCACCGGGGGCTACACCTTC. Residues: CASIQGDQFTGGYTF.

The gene calls are TRBV6-5 and TRBJ1-4, with a possible D match to TRBD1 (5 bases). The CDR3 is 15 amino acids. With 4 bases removed from V and 5 bases from J, the gap between germline ends came to 14 bases. Germline CDR1 MNHEY, CDR2 SVGAGI. CDR3 sequence: CASSSTGRENEKLFF. CDR3 coding DNA: TGTGCCAGCAGTTCCACAGGTCGAGAAAATGAAAAACTGTTTTTT.

In DNA form, the CDR3 reads TGTGCCAGCAGTCGCCCGACAGGAACTAATCAGCCCCAGCATTTT. Translating gives CASSRPTGTNQPQHF. The genes are TRBV6-5 and TRBJ1-5; tentatively, D is TRBD1 (6 bases). Germline assignment: CDR1 MNHEY and CDR2 SVGAGI. The V end was cut by 5 bases, the J end by 4 bases, with 15 bases between. This CDR3 is 15 amino acids long.

The V gene is TRBV9, the J gene TRBJ1-2; tentative D call: TRBD1 (6 bases). This CDR3 has 15 amino acids. In germline, CDR1 is SGDLS, CDR2 YYNGEE. Trimming shortened V by 0 bases and J by 4 bases, and 13 bases separated the two germline ends. This chain's CDR3 is CASSVATSGAYGYTF. The CDR3 DNA follows: TGTGCCAGCAGCGTAGCTACTTCAGGGGCCTATGGCTACACCTTC.

J is TRBJ1-1 and V is TRBV18, with 8 bases fitting TRBD1. Germline loops: CDR1 KGHSH, CDR2 LQKENI. After removal of 4 bases from V and 4 bases from J, the junction contained 5 bases not matched to a gene. This CDR3 is built from 14 residues. The chain's CDR3 is CASSRSTGGTEAFF. In DNA form, the CDR3 reads TGTGCCAGCTCACGCTCAACAGGGGGCACTGAAGCTTTCTTT.

The J gene is TRBJ1-2, the V gene TRBV30; possibly TRBD1 for D (6 bases). Trimming stripped 1 base from V and 6 bases from J, with 18 bases between. This CDR3 is built from 15 residues. Germline V gene data show CDR1 as GTSNPN and CDR2 as SVGIG (reference sequence). This chain's CDR3 is CAWSANRRGANGYTF. The CDR3 bases are TGTGCCTGGAGTGCAAACCGCCGGGGGGCTAATGGCTACACCTTC.

V and J are TRBV7-2 and TRBJ1-1, with TRBD1 identical over 7 bases. With 5 bases clipped from V and 0 bases from J, the junction kept 6 bases outside the gene matches. Per the germline V gene, CDR1 is SGHTA and CDR2 is FQGNSA. The CDR3 is made up of 15 amino acids. DNA of the CDR3: TGTGCCAGCAGCCAAATGGGGACAGTGAACACTGAAGCTTTCTTT. As protein: CASSQMGTVNTEAFF.